This entry describes one T cell receptor (beta chain). CDR3 length equals 9 residues. The J segment lost 14 bases and the V segment lost 6 bases, leaving 3 bases of the junction unmatched. Germline values: CDR1 SQVTM, CDR2 ANQGSEA. These data are taken from a study of quantifying T cell responses using KT2 cells. Study details: Reverse transcription used primers in the TCR alpha and beta constant regions.

Each cDNA got a UMI-containing oligo ligated at its 3' end. The first PCR ran 3 to 5 cycles with an equimolar RC1.1 and RC1.2 beta primer mix. TCRdb used MiXCR to reprocess the UMI-ligation and nested PCR reads, holding one entry per CDR3 protein. This sample carries 39,000 or so distinct CDR3 sequences, 15% to 20% of them seen once, and the ten largest clones take roughly 44%. The sample taken for sequencing was PBMCs spiked with cells of the T cell clone KT2. This TCR derives from a human donor. The chain uses TRBV29-1 and TRBJ1-3, with 8 nucleotides matching TRBD1. CDR3 coding DNA: TGCAGCGTGGGGACAGGACTATATTTT. Its protein product is CSVGTGLYF.